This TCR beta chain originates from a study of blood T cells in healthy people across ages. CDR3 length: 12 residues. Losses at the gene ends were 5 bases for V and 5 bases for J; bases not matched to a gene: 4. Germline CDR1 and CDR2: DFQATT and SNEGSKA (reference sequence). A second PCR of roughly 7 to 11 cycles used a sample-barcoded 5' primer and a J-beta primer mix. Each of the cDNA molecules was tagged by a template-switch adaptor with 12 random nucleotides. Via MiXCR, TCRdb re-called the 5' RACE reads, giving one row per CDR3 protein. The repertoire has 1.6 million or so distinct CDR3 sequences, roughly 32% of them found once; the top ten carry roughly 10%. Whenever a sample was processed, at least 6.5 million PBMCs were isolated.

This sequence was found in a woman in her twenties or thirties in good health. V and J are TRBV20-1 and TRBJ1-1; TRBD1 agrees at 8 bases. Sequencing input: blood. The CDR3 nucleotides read TGCAGTGCTGGACAGGGAAGGACTGAAGCTTTCTTT. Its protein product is CSAGQGRTEAFF.